The clone carrying this T cell receptor beta chain came up once. These data come from a study of T cell changes during pregnancy in multiple sclerosis. The method was immunoSEQ multiplex PCR; TCRdb's version includes in-frame clones alone and lacks a portion of them. This sample has around 92,000 clones, with roughly 92% found just once. CDR3 size: 15 residues. Germline V lookup: CDR1 MDHEN, CDR2 SYDVKM. After removal of 4 bases from V and 2 bases from J, the junction contained 6 bases not matched to a gene. The source was peripheral blood, collected after pregnancy. This clonotype originated in a female donor with multiple sclerosis, enrolled in a pregnancy study. This chain joins TRBV28 and TRBJ1-2; TRBD1 matches at 8 bases. The CDR3 reads CASSYSQGGNYGYTF. Written as DNA, the CDR3 is TGTGCCAGCAGTTACTCACAGGGGGGGAACTATGGCTACACCTTC.